This entry describes one TCR beta chain. This sample was included in a study of blood T cell repertoires in COVID-19. Background on the study: Acute and convalescent COVID-19 samples came from the United States, Italy and Spain.

Adults between roughly 18 and 89 years of age took part from more than 20 US areas. Germline CDR1 reads MDHEN; CDR2 reads SYDVKM. The germline V and J ends were trimmed by 1 base and 4 bases, with 8 bases remaining between them. The CDR3 contains 14 residues. The repertoire was sequenced with immunoSEQ multiplex PCR; TCRdb's copy has only in-frame clones and lacks some. The sample lists roughly 250,000 clones; roughly 87% were seen once. The receptor comes from a woman between 25 and 40 years old with acute COVID-19. Sequencing was carried out using PBMCs or T cells enriched from blood (not recorded which). This chain joins TRBV28 and TRBJ2-1; no definite D call. CDR3 sequence: CASSLLSGYNEQFF. The DNA for the CDR3 is TGTGCCAGCAGTTTATTATCGGGTTACAATGAGCAGTTCTTC.